The 18 T cell receptor beta chains reported below all come from one sample, sequenced in a study of blood T cell repertoires in COVID-19 (dated by TCRdb to about 2020). Libraries came from the immunoSEQ multiplex PCR assay. In its TCRdb copy, this immuneACCESS table keeps in-frame sequences only and misses some clones. Where compared with another copy, unresolved V genes explain less than half of these, and the others have no known cause. Recorded for this sample are a few hundred thousand clones; over 75% of them occurred a single time. The ten largest clones add up to approximately 12% of the sample. The specimen was peripheral blood. These receptors were taken from a woman aged 55-69 years with acute or convalescent COVID-19.

The chain recombines TRBV7-9 with TRBJ1-4; the D gene is possibly TRBD1 (5 bases). The CDR3 extends over 19 amino acids. From germline, CDR1 is SEHNR and CDR2 FQNEAQ (reference sequence). The V end was cut by 1 base, the J end by 0 bases, with 18 bases between. In DNA, the CDR3 is TGTGCCAGCAGCTTAGACATGTTCGGGGGGTGGGCAACTAATGAAAAACTGTTTTTT. Translated: CASSLDMFGGWATNEKLFF.

This clone occurred once. The chain has TRBV30 and TRBJ2-3; 9 nucleotides align to TRBD2. Germline lookup yields CDR1 GTSNPN and CDR2 SVGIG (reference sequence). J was trimmed by 5 bases and V by 0 bases; bases with no gene match: 9. This CDR3 has 16 amino acids. The CDR3 coding sequence is TGTGCCTGGAGTGTTTCCGGCGGGAGGGCCGGAGATACGCAGTATTTT. Encoded protein: CAWSVSGGRAGDTQYF.

This chain joins TRBV6-5 and TRBJ1-4, with 9 positions matching TRBD1. From germline, CDR1 is MNHEY and CDR2 SVGAGI. The CDR3 extends over 15 amino acids. V lost 0 bases, J lost 6 bases, and 2 bases stayed unmatched. In DNA form, the CDR3 reads TGTGCCAGCAGTTACTCTCACAGGGGGCATGAAAAACTGTTTTTT. This codes for CASSYSHRGHEKLFF.

The chain joins TRBV7-8 to TRBJ1-4; no reliable D call. The CDR3 loop spans 12 amino acids. V dropped 3 bases and J dropped 5 bases, with 4 bases sitting between them. The V gene's germline CDR1 is SGHVS and CDR2 FQNEAQ. CDR3 residues: CASSFLNEKLFF. In nucleotides, the CDR3 is TGTGCCAGCAGCTTTTTAAATGAAAAACTGTTTTTT.

The chain is built from TRBV3-1 (or the pseudogene TRBV3-2) and TRBJ2-6, with TRBD2 matching over 15 bases. The trim removed 1 base at V and 2 bases at J, leaving 3 bases unmatched. CDR3 length: 19 amino acids. The germline V gene has CDR1 LGHDT and CDR2 YNNKEL (reference sequence). Here the CDR3 reads CASSQGTSGRAAGANVLTF. The CDR3 DNA sequence: TGTGCCAGCAGCCAAGGGACTAGCGGGAGGGCAGCTGGGGCCAACGTCCTGACTTTC.

CDR3 DNA sequence: TGTGCCAGCAGCCAGACGACAGGGATGAACACTGAAGCTTTCTTT. This gives the protein CASSQTTGMNTEAFF. The V gene is TRBV3-1 (or the pseudogene TRBV3-2), the J gene TRBJ1-1; 7 bases fit TRBD1. CDR3 length: 15 residues. After removal of 3 bases from V and 0 bases from J, the junction contained 4 bases not matched to a gene. Germline CDR1 and CDR2: LGHDT and YNNKEL (reference sequence).

The chain is built from TRBV4-1 and TRBJ2-1; 7 bases line up with TRBD2. V lost 4 bases and J lost 5; bases outside the gene matches: 8. The germline V gene encodes CDR1 MGHRA and CDR2 YSYEKL. The CDR3 contains 15 residues. The CDR3 is CASSRLAGDHNEQFF. CDR3 nucleotide sequence: TGCGCCAGCAGCCGGCTGGCGGGGGACCACAATGAGCAGTTCTTC.

The chain has TRBV29-1 and TRBJ1-6; no clear D. The CDR3 totals 14 residues. V was shortened by 7 bases and J by 2 bases, with 12 bases between the two germline ends. The germline V gene has CDR1 SQVTM and CDR2 ANQGSEA. As DNA, the CDR3 is TGCAGCGCTCGGACTGGGGCCTATAATTCACCCCTCCACTTT. Translated: CSARTGAYNSPLHF.

DNA for the CDR3: TGTGCCAGCAGCGGGGAGGGACACCAAGAGACCCAGTACTTC. Its translation is CASSGEGHQETQYF. V is TRBV7-3 and J is TRBJ2-5, with TRBD2 identical over 7 bases. The CDR3 totals 14 residues. Germline CDR1 is SGHTA and CDR2 is FQGTGA. V shed 5 bases, J shed 0 bases, and the junction held 3 bases outside the gene matches.

The chain combines TRBV6-2 or TRBV6-3 with TRBJ1-3; TRBD1 aligns across 9 bases. This CDR3 is 16 amino acids long. With V trimmed by 5 bases and J by 0 bases, 5 bases remained unmatched. Germline V gives CDR1 MNHEY, CDR2 SVGEGT. The chain's CDR3 is CASSPDRGYSGNTIYF. The CDR3 nucleotides read TGTGCCAGCAGTCCGGACAGGGGTTACTCTGGAAACACCATATATTTT.

This clone was picked up one time. The junction does not match germline at one end; this may be a read error. V and J are TRBV27 and TRBJ2-1; D is ambiguous. The CDR3 extends over 13 amino acids. Germline V gives CDR1 MNHEY, CDR2 SMNVEV (reference sequence). The CDR3 loop is CATSGSAVGEQFF. CDR3 in DNA: TGTGCCACCAGTGGAAGTGCGGTTGGCGAGCAGTTCTTC.

CDR3 bases: TGCGCCAGCAGCTTGGTTGGACGGGGGAATGAAAAACTGTTTTTT. Protein: CASSLVGRGNEKLFF. This rearrangement joins TRBV5-1 to TRBJ1-4; the D gene is possibly TRBD1 (5 bases). Looked up from germline, CDR1 is SGHRS and CDR2 is YFSETQ. Trimming took 0 bases from V and 5 from J, leaving 11 bases between them. This CDR3 comprises 15 residues.

Here the CDR3 reads CASSLDRVLTEAFF. CDR3 nucleotide sequence: TGTGCCAGCAGCTTGGACAGGGTGCTCACTGAAGCTTTCTTT. The chain recombines TRBV11-1 with TRBJ1-1, with TRBD1 identical over 8 bases. V gave up 3 bases and J gave up 4 bases; unmatched junction bases: 4. The CDR3 runs 14 residues. Germline CDR1 reads SGHAT; CDR2 reads FQDESV (reference sequence).

This chain links TRBV6-5 with TRBJ1-6; D remains ambiguous. The CDR3 runs to 14 residues. Germline CDR1 is MNHEY and CDR2 is SVGAGI. Between the trimmed V and J ends, which lost 3 bases and 9 bases, there was a span of 12 bases. The CDR3 loop reads CASSYEQQASPLHF. CDR3 DNA: TGTGCCAGCAGTTATGAACAGCAAGCTTCACCCCTCCACTTT.

The chain couples TRBV18 to TRBJ1-3, with D maybe TRBD1 (5 bases). In germline, CDR1 is KGHSH, CDR2 LQKENI. Trimming stripped 2 bases from V and 0 bases from J, with 14 bases between. The CDR3 is 17 residues long. CDR3 sequence (DNA): TGTGCCAGCTCACCAACGGCAGGGTCGGACTCTGGAAACACCATATATTTT. It encodes CASSPTAGSDSGNTIYF.

The chain links TRBV5-1 to TRBJ2-7, with 9 bases that match TRBD1. Germline V gene lookup returns CDR1 SGHRS and CDR2 YFSETQ. CDR3 length: 16 amino acids. V lost 3 bases to trimming and J lost 6 bases; unmatched junction nucleotides: 13. CDR3 DNA sequence: TGCGCCAGCAGCTCGGATCCAGGGACAGGGAAGTCCGAGCAGTACTTC. Its translation is CASSSDPGTGKSEQYF.

CDR3 nucleotides: TGTGCCAGCAGCCGGACAGGGGAGAACGAAGCTTTCTTT. Its protein product is CASSRTGENEAFF. The gene calls are TRBV7-9 and TRBJ1-1, with TRBD1 matching 9 bases. The V gene end was trimmed by 5 bases and the J gene end by 8 bases; junction bases not matched to a gene: 6. CDR3 length: 13 amino acids. The V gene's germline CDR1 is SEHNR and CDR2 FQNEAQ (reference sequence).

This clone was seen just once. The J gene is TRBJ1-6, the V gene TRBV2; possible D gene TRBD1, 5 bases. The CDR3 totals 14 residues. Germline CDR1 is SNHLY and CDR2 is FYNNEI. Trimming pared 6 bases from V and 6 bases from J, leaving 12 bases between. CDR3 residues: CASRKGVSNSPLHF. The CDR3 DNA reads as TGTGCCAGCAGAAAAGGGGTTTCTAATTCACCCCTCCACTTT.